One and the same sample provided the 16 T cell receptor beta chains below, sequenced in a study of cytomegalovirus exposure and HLA in healthy donors. The PCR was carried out with 60 Vbeta primers and 13 Jbeta primers. The data were produced by immunoSEQ multiplex PCR, yet TCRdb's version contains in-frame clones alone and is incomplete. This sample has about 150,000 clones; about 64% occur once, and the top ten carry 2.5% to 3.5%. The sequenced sample consisted of PBMCs. These receptors came from a woman aged 25-40 years in good health and CMV-seropositive.

As to this clone: Other DNA sequences in the sample encode the same CDR3. This chain connects TRBV6-5 to TRBJ2-7, with 11 bases matching TRBD2. V trimming: 5 bases; J trimming: 0 bases; junction bases outside the gene matches: 3. CDR1 MNHEY and CDR2 SVGAGI come from the germline V gene. The CDR3 has 15 residues. CDR3 bases: TGTGCCAGCAGTCCCGGGACTAGCGGCTCCTACGAGCAGTACTTC. Amino acid sequence: CASSPGTSGSYEQYF.

This chain connects TRBV11-2 to TRBJ1-5; 8 bases are shared with TRBD1. CDR3 length: 13 residues. J gave up 7 bases and V 5 bases, and 4 bases lay outside the gene matches. Per germline, CDR1 SGHAT and CDR2 FQNNGV. CDR3 coding DNA: TGTGCCAGCAGCAAAGACAGGGGCCAGCCCCAGCATTTT. It is translated as CASSKDRGQPQHF.

In this sample, this clone turned up once. One end of the junction is discordant with germline, which a read error may explain. The chain combines TRBV4-1 with TRBJ2-7; D gene uncertain. Germline values: CDR1 MGHRA, CDR2 YSYEKL. The CDR3 runs to 13 residues. CDR3 sequence reads: CASSQVANYDQYF. CDR3 nucleotide sequence: TGCGCCAGCAGCCAAGTCGCCAACTACGACCAGTACTTC.

This clone was found a few times. V and J are TRBV7-9 and TRBJ2-6, with 8 bases that match TRBD2. This CDR3 has 17 amino acids. Trimming took 4 bases from V and 0 from J; bases not matched to a gene: 5. The germline V gene encodes CDR1 SEHNR and CDR2 FQNEAQ (reference sequence). Here the CDR3 reads CASSSSGPYSGANVLTF. The CDR3 nucleotides read TGTGCCAGCAGCTCTAGCGGGCCCTACTCTGGGGCCAACGTCCTGACTTTC.

This clone showed up just once. The rearrangement joins TRBV6-5 to TRBJ1-6; 8 nucleotides line up with TRBD1. After removal of 5 bases from V and 6 bases from J, the junction contained 3 bases not matched to a gene. Germline assignment: CDR1 MNHEY and CDR2 SVGAGI. The CDR3 has 14 amino acids. Here the CDR3 DNA reads TGTGCCAGCAGTACAGACAGGGGTAATTCACCCCTCCACTTT. Protein: CASSTDRGNSPLHF.

This clone has more than one count but fewer than ten. The gene calls are TRBV12-5 and TRBJ2-1, with 11 bases lining up with TRBD1. Germline V gene lookup returns CDR1 LGHNT and CDR2 FRNRAP. After removal of 4 bases from V and 7 bases from J, the junction contained 6 bases not matched to a gene. The CDR3 runs to 15 residues. CDR3 sequence: CASGSGDRGRNEQFF. The CDR3 DNA is TGTGCTAGTGGTTCGGGGGACAGGGGGAGGAATGAGCAGTTCTTC. The complete variable domain, with remaining parts taken from reference TRBV12-5 and TRBJ2-1, reads DARVTQTPRHKVTEMGQEVTMRCQPILGHNTVFWYRQTMMQGLELLAYFRNRAPLDDSGMPKDRFSAEMPDATLATLKIQPSEPRDSAVYFCASGSGDRGRNEQFFGPGTRLTVL.

This sequence joins TRBV5-1 and TRBJ1-4, with a possible D match to TRBD1 (5 bases). The CDR3 runs to 14 residues. The germline CDR1 and CDR2 sequences are SGHRS and YFSETQ. V was trimmed by 2 bases and J by 4 bases, leaving 9 bases between them. The CDR3, as DNA: TGCGCCAGCAGCTTCGGGCAGGGTAATGAAAAACTGTTTTTT. It translates to CASSFGQGNEKLFF.

The chain recombines TRBV19 with TRBJ1-1, with 7 bases aligning to TRBD1. The CDR3 contains 13 residues. Losses at the gene ends were 10 bases for V and 5 bases for J; bases not matched to a gene: 10. From germline, CDR1 is LNHDA and CDR2 SQIVND (reference sequence). This CDR3 is CATRDRGGTEAFF. CDR3 bases: TGTGCCACTAGGGACAGAGGCGGAACTGAAGCTTTCTTT.

The CDR3 DNA is TGTGCCAGCAGCCCGGACAGGGCAGACGGGCAGTACTTC. This translates into CASSPDRADGQYF. The J gene is TRBJ2-7, the V gene TRBV5-6, with TRBD1 matching 8 bases. CDR3 length: 13 amino acids. In germline, CDR1 is SGHDT, CDR2 YYEEEE. The V and J ends lost 4 bases and 9 bases, in that order; junction bases with no gene match: 9.

The V gene is TRBV18, the J gene TRBJ2-7, with D perhaps matching TRBD2 (5 bases). The CDR3 loop spans 17 amino acids. Germline CDR1 KGHSH, CDR2 LQKENI. Between the trimmed V and J ends, which lost 1 base and 2 bases, there was a span of 18 bases. CDR3 nucleotide sequence: TGTGCCAGCTCACCACGGGTGGTTAGTCTAGCTCCCTACGAGCAGTACTTC. Its translation: CASSPRVVSLAPYEQYF.

The J gene is TRBJ2-1, the V gene TRBV4-2, with 14 bases matching TRBD2. Germline trimming cut 0 bases from V and 8 bases from J; bases unmatched to any gene: 3. The CDR3 covers 16 residues. Germline V CDR1 and CDR2: LGHNA, YNFKEQ. The CDR3 protein is CASSQDATSGRDEQFF. The CDR3 DNA reads as TGTGCCAGCAGCCAAGATGCGACTAGCGGGAGGGATGAGCAGTTCTTC.

This clone has a single count. V and J are TRBV5-6 and TRBJ1-1; 10 nucleotides agree with TRBD1. With V trimmed by 4 bases and J by 4 bases, 7 bases remained unmatched. The CDR3 loop spans 15 amino acids. Germline V lookup: CDR1 SGHDT, CDR2 YYEEEE. The CDR3 loop reads CASSGGTGVFTEAFF. The CDR3 region has the DNA TGTGCCAGCAGCGGGGGGACAGGGGTTTTCACTGAAGCTTTCTTT.

This clone was detected only a few times. The chain recombines TRBV7-2 with TRBJ1-2; possible D gene TRBD1, 5 bases. The CDR3 consists of 13 residues. From germline, CDR1 is SGHTA and CDR2 FQGNSA. The V gene lost 4 bases and the J gene lost 4 bases, with 10 bases spanning the gap. Here the CDR3 DNA reads TGTGCCAGCAGCTCCGCGGGGGGCTATGGCTACACCTTC. This encodes CASSSAGGYGYTF.

The V and J genes are TRBV9 and TRBJ2-7; 7 bases are a match to TRBD1. Trimming took 2 bases from V and 1 from J; bases not matched to a gene: 6. The CDR3 totals 15 residues. Germline V CDR1 and CDR2: SGDLS, YYNGEE. CDR3 in DNA: TGTGCCAGCAGCGTGGGGACAGTTAGTTCCTACGAGCAGTACTTC. This translates into CASSVGTVSSYEQYF.

The chain uses TRBV7-8 and TRBJ2-2; 7 bases are a match to TRBD1. Germline-derived CDR1 and CDR2 are SGHVS and FQNEAQ. Trimming removed 3 bases from V and 4 bases from J; junction bases left unmatched: 11. The CDR3 is made up of 17 amino acids. CDR3 nucleotide sequence: TGTGCCAGCAGCTTTTCCGAGGCGAAGGGGGCCACCGGGGAGCTGTTTTTT. Translated, it gives CASSFSEAKGATGELFF.

This clone appeared a few times. The genes are TRBV5-1 and TRBJ1-3; D perhaps matches TRBD1 (5 bases). CDR3 size: 16 residues. The V gene lost 4 bases and the J gene lost 6 bases, with 20 bases spanning the gap. CDR1 is SGHRS, CDR2 YFSETQ, per germline. The CDR3 loop reads CASSRDPGLNANTIYF. For the CDR3, the DNA is TGCGCCAGCAGCCGCGACCCGGGACTAAATGCAAACACCATATATTTT.